One sample yielded the 20 T cell receptor beta chains listed below, sequenced in a study of human T cells and chemical hapten exposure. TCRdb independently ran MiXCR on the RACE reads; one entry per CDR3 protein. Among tens of thousands of distinct CDR3 sequences listed, about 10% were seen once. The time point was: patch test 1, 2 weeks after DPC sensitization. Treatment denoted: therapeutic diphenylcyclopropenone sensitization with weekly scalp DPC. Sequences were derived from whole blood, sampled in connection with sensitization to the hapten diphenylcyclopropenone (DPC). Receptors originate from a woman aged 45-59 years with alopecia areata. Some clones in this sample may be carry-over from other donors' samples.

This clonotype has a count of ten or more. The chain uses TRBV5-1 and TRBJ1-6, with 7 bases fitting TRBD1. In germline, CDR1 is SGHRS, CDR2 YFSETQ. Unmatched junction bases numbered 5, after V lost 4 bases and J lost 1 base. The CDR3 has 16 residues. The CDR3 loop is CASSPDRLSYNSPLHF. The CDR3, as DNA: TGCGCCAGCAGCCCGGACAGGCTGTCCTATAATTCACCCCTCCACTTT.

This clonotype has at least ten counts. The chain couples TRBV29-1 to TRBJ2-2, with a weak D call TRBD1 (5 bases). Per the germline V gene, CDR1 is SQVTM and CDR2 is ANQGSEA. The CDR3 has 13 residues. V was shortened by 6 bases and J by 6 bases, with 14 bases between the two germline ends. CDR3 bases: TGCAGCGTCCAAAGGGGAATGGCCGGGGAGCTGTTTTTT. As protein: CSVQRGMAGELFF.

The table lists this clonotype with a few counts. The rearrangement uses TRBV6-2 or TRBV6-3 and TRBJ1-6; no definite D call. The germline CDR1 and CDR2 sequences are MNHEY and SVGEGT. The V end lost 6 bases, the J end lost 10 bases, and 13 bases lay between the germline ends. The CDR3 totals 13 residues. The CDR3 bases are TGTGCCAGCAGCCTTATGGGGAACTCACCCCTCCACTTT. The encoded protein is CASSLMGNSPLHF.

This clonotype was counted a few times. The chain couples TRBV7-2 to TRBJ2-3; D not resolved. The CDR3 spans 13 residues. Trimming removed 5 bases at V and 3 bases at J, with 9 bases between. In germline, CDR1 is SGHTA, CDR2 FQGNSA. The DNA of the CDR3 is TGTGCCAGCAGCATCCAGAAGACAGATACGCAGTATTTT. Protein product: CASSIQKTDTQYF. Together with reference TRBV7-2 and TRBJ2-3, the CDR3 gives the full variable domain: GAGVSQSPSNKVTEKGKDVELRCDPISGHTALYWYRQSLGQGLEFLIYFQGNSAPDKSGLPSDRFSAERTGGSVSTLTIQRTQQEDSAVYLCASSIQKTDTQYFGPGTRLTVL.

This chain connects TRBV6-2 or TRBV6-3 to TRBJ2-7; 11 bases match TRBD2. The V and J ends lost 6 bases and 2 bases, in that order; junction bases with no gene match: 6. Germline CDR1 and CDR2: MNHEY and SVGEGT. CDR3 length equals 15 residues. The CDR3 DNA is TGTGCCAGCAGAAAACTAGCGGGGGTGACCTACGAGCAGTACTTC. This sequence encodes CASRKLAGVTYEQYF.

The chain uses TRBV3-1 and TRBJ2-3; no clear D gene. Germline V gene lookup returns CDR1 LGHDT and CDR2 YNNKEL (reference sequence). The CDR3 covers 13 residues. The V and J ends lost 6 bases and 2 bases respectively, with 9 bases between them. As DNA, the CDR3 is TGTGCCAGCAGTAAACAGATCACAGATACGCAGTATTTT. Residues: CASSKQITDTQYF.

The rearrangement links TRBV5-1 to TRBJ2-2; a weak D match, TRBD1 (5 bases). The CDR3 contains 17 residues. Between the trimmed V and J ends, which lost 1 base and 0 bases, there was a span of 13 bases. Per germline, CDR1 SGHRS and CDR2 YFSETQ. Here the CDR3 DNA reads TGCGCCAGCAGCTTGTTCACAGGAGTTGCGAACACCGGGGAGCTGTTTTTT. It specifies CASSLFTGVANTGELFF.

J is TRBJ2-7 and V is TRBV5-4; D is undetermined. Trimming left V 4 bases short and J 2 bases short, with 16 bases between. Germline V CDR1 and CDR2: SGHNT, YYREEE (reference sequence). The CDR3 length is 15 residues. The CDR3 bases are TGTGCCAGCAGCCAAGCAGAACACCCCCCCTACGAGCAGTACTTC. Its translation: CASSQAEHPPYEQYF.

This clonotype was counted at least ten times. V and J are TRBV10-3 and TRBJ1-5, with unresolved D. The CDR3 sequence is 13 residues long. Deletions cut 2 bases from V and 1 base from J, with 3 bases between. Germline values: CDR1 ENHRY, CDR2 SYGVKD. The DNA for the CDR3 is TGTGCCATCAGTGAGGGGAGCAATCAGCCCCAGCATTTT. Amino acid sequence: CAISEGSNQPQHF.

Concerning this clonotype itself: A read error is possible here, since a much larger clone lies one base away. The V call is TRBV9, the J call TRBJ1-3; 8 bases line up with TRBD1. The CDR3 runs 14 residues. Per germline, CDR1 SGDLS and CDR2 YYNGEE. Here the CDR3 reads CPSSAGGLGNTIYF. CDR3 DNA sequence: TGTCCCAGCAGCGCAGGGGGCCTGGGAAACACCATATATTTT.

This clonotype has only a few counts. V is TRBV10-1 and J is TRBJ2-1; TRBD2 matches at 10 bases. Germline V gene lookup returns CDR1 WNHNN and CDR2 SYGVQD (reference sequence). The CDR3 is 15 residues long. V was pared by 3 bases and J by 5 bases, with 4 bases of the junction left unmatched. The CDR3 DNA reads TGCGCCAGCAGTGATCGGACTAGCGGCCACAATGAGCAGTTCTTC. This translates into CASSDRTSGHNEQFF.

This clonotype was recorded at least ten times. The chain links TRBV6-5 to TRBJ2-3, with D unresolved. Trimming stripped 4 bases from V and 4 bases from J, with 9 bases between. CDR3 length: 13 amino acids. CDR1 is MNHEY and CDR2 is SVGAGI in the germline V gene. The CDR3 here is CASSSGSADTQYF. DNA of the CDR3: TGTGCCAGCAGTTCGGGCTCGGCAGATACGCAGTATTTT.

The rearrangement joins TRBV3-1 to TRBJ2-2; 7 bases are a match to TRBD2. This CDR3 spans 15 amino acids. Germline lookup yields CDR1 LGHDT and CDR2 YNNKEL (reference sequence). With V trimmed by 4 bases and J by 6 bases, 8 bases remained unmatched. The chain's CDR3 is CASSLAGGGAGELFF. As DNA, the CDR3 is TGTGCCAGCAGCCTTGCCGGGGGAGGGGCCGGGGAGCTGTTTTTT.

V is TRBV20-1 and J is TRBJ1-6; weak D call: TRBD1 (5 bases). Germline V gene data show CDR1 as DFQATT and CDR2 as SNEGSKA (reference sequence). The CDR3 consists of 15 residues. Between the trimmed V and J ends, which lost 1 base and 3 bases, there was a span of 10 bases. The CDR3 loop is CSARAGAVYNSPLHF. CDR3 DNA: TGCAGTGCTAGAGCTGGGGCAGTCTATAATTCACCCCTCCACTTT.

This clonotype was counted many times. The V gene is TRBV4-2, the J gene TRBJ2-1; TRBD2 aligns across 11 bases. The junction had 7 bases not matched to a gene; V was cut back by 1 base and J by 2 bases. This CDR3 has 18 amino acids. Germline CDR1 is LGHNA and CDR2 is YNFKEQ. CDR3 in DNA: TGTGCCAGCAGCCAAGTAAGCCAGGGACTAGCGGCCTACAATGAGCAGTTCTTC. Protein product: CASSQVSQGLAAYNEQFF.

This clonotype was observed many times. V usage is TRBV2 and J usage is TRBJ1-5; TRBD1 is a possible D gene (5 bases). The CDR3 length is 13 residues. The germline V and J ends were trimmed by 8 bases and 4 bases, with 12 bases remaining between them. Germline V lookup: CDR1 SNHLY, CDR2 FYNNEI. This chain's CDR3 is CASHVGVNQPQHF. The DNA of the CDR3 is TGTGCCAGCCACGTAGGGGTTAATCAGCCCCAGCATTTT.

This clonotype was recorded a few times. The rearrangement joins TRBV9 to TRBJ1-6, with TRBD1 matching 8 bases. The CDR3 runs to 15 residues. CDR1 is SGDLS, CDR2 YYNGEE, per germline. Trimming removed 3 bases from V and 8 bases from J; junction bases left unmatched: 7. The CDR3 coding sequence is TGTGCCAGCAGCGGGCGGACAGGGACTGATTCACCCCTCCACTTT. Translating gives CASSGRTGTDSPLHF. The full variable domain, with the rest looked up from reference TRBV9 and TRBJ1-6, is DSGVTQTPKHLITATGQRVTLRCSPRSGDLSVYWYQQSLDQGLQFLIQYYNGEERAKGNILERFSAQQFPDLHSELNLSSLELGDSALYFCASSGRTGTDSPLHFGNGTRLTVT.

In this sample, this clonotype turned up many times. This rearrangement joins TRBV9 to TRBJ2-2; D uncertain. CDR1 is SGDLS and CDR2 is YYNGEE in the germline V gene. The length of the CDR3 is 13 residues. V was shortened by 2 bases and J by 4 bases, with 6 bases between the two germline ends. The CDR3 here is CASSVLTTGELFF. Here the CDR3 DNA reads TGTGCCAGCAGCGTTTTGACCACCGGGGAGCTGTTTTTT.

This clonotype has a count of ten or more. The gene calls are TRBV7-3 and TRBJ1-1; the match to TRBD1 covers 9 bases. The CDR3 loop spans 18 amino acids. Germline trimming cut 0 bases from V and 6 bases from J; bases unmatched to any gene: 14. Germline CDR1 reads SGHTA; CDR2 reads FQGTGA. CDR3 residues: CASSLTGQGTTGGAEAFF. CDR3 nucleotides: TGTGCCAGCAGCTTAACGGGACAGGGCACAACGGGGGGCGCTGAAGCTTTCTTT.

This clonotype was detected many times. The chain employs TRBV7-2 and TRBJ2-3, with D unresolved. Per the germline V gene, CDR1 is SGHTA and CDR2 is FQGNSA. The CDR3 has 11 amino acids. Between the trimmed V and J ends, which lost 4 bases and 10 bases, there was a span of 9 bases. The chain's CDR3 is CASSYTGPQYF. In DNA form, the CDR3 reads TGTGCCAGCAGCTACACTGGCCCGCAGTATTTT.